The 4 T cell receptor beta chains presented below share a single source sample, sequenced in a study of T-cell reconstitution after alpha-beta-depleted transplantation in children. Using unique molecular identifiers, the investigators prepared the TCRbeta library. TCRdb called the PCR reads again in MiXCR, with one record for every CDR3 protein. The data hold about 340,000 distinct CDR3 sequences, with around 15% observed a single time. Sequenced material: PBMCs, mostly from graft donor cells, taken 360 days after TCRalphabeta/CD19-depleted stem cell transplant. Every receptor here comes from a male patient between 2 and 9 years old who had a stem cell transplant for acute lymphoblastic leukemia, so the T cells may come from the graft donor.

This clonotype was counted a few times. V usage is TRBV3-1 and J usage is TRBJ2-1, with unresolved D. V shed 5 bases and J shed 11 bases, with 10 bases lying between them. This CDR3 is built from 11 residues. Germline V lookup: CDR1 LGHDT, CDR2 YNNKEL (reference sequence). CDR3 sequence reads: CASSYIGQQFF. CDR3 bases: TGTGCCAGCAGCTATATCGGACAGCAGTTCTTC.

This clonotype was detected only a few times. The V gene is TRBV20-1, the J gene TRBJ1-1, with a weak D call TRBD1 (5 bases). The germline gives CDR1 DFQATT, CDR2 SNEGSKA (reference sequence). Trimming shortened V by 6 bases and J by 7 bases, and 9 bases separated the two germline ends. This CDR3 spans 10 amino acids. CDR3 nucleotides: TGCAGTGCGGGACGGATTGAAGCTTTCTTT. Translated, it gives CSAGRIEAFF.

This clonotype was observed a few times. V usage is TRBV20-1 and J usage is TRBJ2-4; 11 bases line up with TRBD2. Losses at the gene ends were 0 bases for V and 3 bases for J; bases not matched to a gene: 7. Germline assignment: CDR1 DFQATT and CDR2 SNEGSKA (reference sequence). This CDR3 has 17 residues. Written as DNA, the CDR3 is TGCAGTGCTAGAGATTCCCCGGGACTAGCGGTCAAAAACATTCAGTACTTC. Translation gives CSARDSPGLAVKNIQYF.

The sample holds many counts of this clonotype. The CDR3 DNA follows: TGTGCCAGCAGTGGGCTGGGGACTAGCGAGAGCTCCTACGAGCAGTACTTC. Translating gives CASSGLGTSESSYEQYF. This chain uses TRBV28 with TRBJ2-7; TRBD2 matches at 10 bases. CDR3 size: 17 residues. Per germline, CDR1 MDHEN and CDR2 SYDVKM. V shed 5 bases and J 0 bases; nucleotides not matched to a gene: 10.